Listed here are 7 T cell receptor beta chains from one sample, sequenced in a study of T cells after yellow fever vaccination. TCRdb called the 5' RACE reads again in MiXCR, with one record for every CDR3 protein. The sample lists about 340,000 distinct CDR3 sequences; 8.7% were seen once. Material: PBMCs, obtained on the day of the first yellow fever vaccination. These receptors were collected from a man in his late teens or twenties who received the YFV17D yellow fever vaccine.

This clonotype was picked up a small number of times. The chain carries TRBV27 and TRBJ1-2, with 8 bases that match TRBD1. The trim removed 0 bases at V and 4 bases at J, leaving 7 bases unmatched. CDR3 size: 16 residues. Germline V gives CDR1 MNHEY, CDR2 SMNVEV (reference sequence). CDR3 in amino acids: CASSLSGQGRIYGYTF. CDR3 DNA sequence: TGTGCCAGCAGTTTATCCGGACAGGGTCGGATCTATGGCTACACCTTC.

This clonotype was detected only a few times. The V gene is TRBV14, the J gene TRBJ1-4, with TRBD1 matching 8 bases. Germline V gene lookup returns CDR1 SGHDN and CDR2 FVKESK. The CDR3 totals 13 residues. J gave up 8 bases and V 4 bases, and 3 bases lay outside the gene matches. The CDR3 region is CASSPRTGEKLFF. CDR3 DNA: TGTGCCAGCAGCCCCCGGACAGGGGAAAAACTGTTTTTT.

This clonotype was counted many times. The chain uses TRBV18 and TRBJ2-7; 9 nucleotides line up with TRBD1. Germline V gene data show CDR1 as KGHSH and CDR2 as LQKENI. This CDR3 is 15 amino acids long. V was clipped by 6 bases and J by 2 bases; unmatched bases: 8. The CDR3 loop is CASSRRTGVTYEQYV. As DNA, the CDR3 is TGTGCCAGCTCGCGACGGACAGGGGTGACCTACGAGCAGTACGTC.

This clonotype was found many times. V gene TRBV5-1 combines with J gene TRBJ1-2; TRBD1 matches at 7 bases. J gave up 4 bases and V 1 base, and 4 bases lay outside the gene matches. The CDR3 contains 14 residues. Germline lookup yields CDR1 SGHRS and CDR2 YFSETQ. The DNA of the CDR3 is TGCGCCAGCAGCTTGTCTCAGGGGGGCTATGGCTACACCTTC. Its translation is CASSLSQGGYGYTF.

This chain uses TRBV29-1 with TRBJ2-7; TRBD2 is a possible D gene (5 bases). Trimming cost V 0 bases and J 0 bases, with 6 bases left between them. Germline V gives CDR1 SQVTM, CDR2 ANQGSEA. The CDR3 is 13 residues long. As DNA, the CDR3 is TGCAGCGTTGAAGACGGGGACTCCTACGAGCAGTACGTC. Translation: CSVEDGDSYEQYV.

This chain uses TRBV7-2 with TRBJ2-3; possible D gene TRBD1, 6 bases. V dropped 6 bases and J dropped 1 base, with 17 bases sitting between them. Germline V CDR1 and CDR2: SGHTA, FQGNSA. The CDR3 has 16 amino acids. Written as DNA, the CDR3 is TGTGCCAGCAGTACTAAACAGGGAACGGGCACAGATACGCAGTATTTT. Its protein is CASSTKQGTGTDTQYF.

In its sample, this clonotype was seen a few times. The CDR3 loop reads CASSLTSTNTGELFF. CDR3 DNA sequence: TGTGCCAGCAGCTTAACATCTACGAACACCGGGGAGCTGTTTTTT. The chain couples TRBV7-2 to TRBJ2-2, with D unclear. V was clipped by 2 bases and J by 0 bases, with 7 bases between them. The germline V gene has CDR1 SGHTA and CDR2 FQGNSA. The CDR3 totals 15 residues.